This record covers a single T cell receptor beta chain. The antigen is not known. The data derive from a study of cytomegalovirus exposure and HLA in healthy donors. Looking at the study overall: The early release's HLA-typed donors yielded approximately 85 million unique TCRs. Findings and caveats of the study: In an earlier analysis, most TCR beta V segments were productive about 87% or about 30% of the time.

Primers for the PCR totalled 60 Vbeta and 13 Jbeta. This table comes from immunoSEQ multiplex PCR, and its TCRdb copy is limited to in-frame clones, with some not included. This table has over 100,000 clones, roughly 77% appearing once. The V and J ends lost 3 bases and 2 bases respectively, with 8 bases between them. This CDR3 spans 14 amino acids. Germline V gives CDR1 SNHLY, CDR2 FYNNEI. Samples came from healthy bone marrow donors. At sampling all donors were nominally healthy, likely with unrecorded immune exposures. Sequenced input: PBMCs. This receptor was taken from a man aged 30 to 39 in good health and CMV-seronegative. The rearrangement uses TRBV2 and TRBJ1-5; D may be TRBD1 (5 bases). For the CDR3, the DNA is TGTGCCAGCAGTGAGGCAGGGCGCAATCAGCCCCAGCATTTT. It yields the protein CASSEAGRNQPQHF. The full variable domain, rest sourced from reference TRBV2 and TRBJ1-5, is EPEVTQTPSHQVTQMGQEVILRCVPISNHLYFYWYRQILGQKVEFLVSFYNNEISEKSEIFDDQFSVERPDGSNFTLKIRSTKLEDSAMYFCASSEAGRNQPQHFGDGTRLSIL.